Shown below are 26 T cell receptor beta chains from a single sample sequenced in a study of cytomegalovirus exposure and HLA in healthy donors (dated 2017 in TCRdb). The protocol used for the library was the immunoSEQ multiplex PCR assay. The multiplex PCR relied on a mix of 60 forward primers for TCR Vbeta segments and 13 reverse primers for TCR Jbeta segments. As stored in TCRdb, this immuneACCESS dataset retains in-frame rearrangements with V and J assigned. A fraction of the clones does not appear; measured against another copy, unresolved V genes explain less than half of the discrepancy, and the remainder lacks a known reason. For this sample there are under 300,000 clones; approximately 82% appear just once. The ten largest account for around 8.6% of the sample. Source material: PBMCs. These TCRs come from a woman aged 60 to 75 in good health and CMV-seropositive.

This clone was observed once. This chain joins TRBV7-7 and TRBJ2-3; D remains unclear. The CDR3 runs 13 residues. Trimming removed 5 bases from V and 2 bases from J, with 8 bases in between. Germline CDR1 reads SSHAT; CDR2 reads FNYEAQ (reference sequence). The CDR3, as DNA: TGTGCCAGCAGCGGCGGCTTCACAGATACGCAGTATTTT. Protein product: CASSGGFTDTQYF. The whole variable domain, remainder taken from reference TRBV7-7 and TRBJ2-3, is GAGVSQSPRYKVTKRGQDVTLRCDPISSHATLYWYQQALGQGPEFLTYFNYEAQPDKSGLPSDRFSAERPEGSISTLTIQRTEQRDSAMYRCASSGGFTDTQYFGPGTRLTVL.

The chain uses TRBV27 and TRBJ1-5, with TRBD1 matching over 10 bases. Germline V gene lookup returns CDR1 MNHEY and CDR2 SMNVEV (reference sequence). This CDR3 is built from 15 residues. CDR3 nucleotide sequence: TGTGCGACCTCCTTGGGACAGGGGAGCAATCAGCCCCAGCATTTT. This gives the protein CATSLGQGSNQPQHF.

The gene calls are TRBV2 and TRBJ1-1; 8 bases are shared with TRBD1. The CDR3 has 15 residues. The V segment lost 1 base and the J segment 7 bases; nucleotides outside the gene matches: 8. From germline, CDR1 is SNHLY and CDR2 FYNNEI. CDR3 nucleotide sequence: TGTGCCAGCAGTGAAGGGGGCAGGGGGCTTGGTGAAGCTTTCTTT. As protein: CASSEGGRGLGEAFF.

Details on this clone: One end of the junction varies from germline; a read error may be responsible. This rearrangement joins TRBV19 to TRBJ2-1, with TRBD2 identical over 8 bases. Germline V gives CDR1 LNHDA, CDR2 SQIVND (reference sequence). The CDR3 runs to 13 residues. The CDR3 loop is CACSLAGLNEQFF. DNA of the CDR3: TGTGCCTGTAGCTTAGCGGGACTAAATGAGCAGTTCTTC. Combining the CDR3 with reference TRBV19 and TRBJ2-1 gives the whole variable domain DGGITQSPKYLFRKEGQNVTLSCEQNLNHDAMYWYRQDPGQGLRLIYYSQIVNDFQKGDIAEGYSVSREKKESFPLTVTSAQKNPTAFYLCACSLAGLNEQFFGPGTRLTVL.

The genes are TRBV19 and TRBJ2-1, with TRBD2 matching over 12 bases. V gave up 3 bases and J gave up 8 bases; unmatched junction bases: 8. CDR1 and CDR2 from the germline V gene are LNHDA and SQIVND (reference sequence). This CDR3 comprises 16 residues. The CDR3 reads CASSIGLAGGLDEQFF. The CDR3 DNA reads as TGTGCCAGTAGTATCGGCCTAGCGGGAGGGTTGGATGAGCAGTTCTTC.

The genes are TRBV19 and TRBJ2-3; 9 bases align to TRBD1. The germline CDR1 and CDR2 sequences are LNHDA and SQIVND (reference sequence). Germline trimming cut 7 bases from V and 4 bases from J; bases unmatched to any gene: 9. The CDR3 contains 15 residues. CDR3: CASTVDRGGPDTQYF. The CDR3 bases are TGTGCCAGTACCGTGGACAGGGGCGGCCCAGATACGCAGTATTTT.

CDR3 coding DNA: TGTGCCAGCAGTTACTCCGGGTTCCCCGGAAACACCATATATTTT. It yields the protein CASSYSGFPGNTIYF. The chain has TRBV6-5 and TRBJ1-3; D is undetermined. The CDR3 is made up of 15 amino acids. The V and J ends lost 0 bases and 4 bases respectively, with 10 bases between them. Germline assignment: CDR1 MNHEY and CDR2 SVGAGI.

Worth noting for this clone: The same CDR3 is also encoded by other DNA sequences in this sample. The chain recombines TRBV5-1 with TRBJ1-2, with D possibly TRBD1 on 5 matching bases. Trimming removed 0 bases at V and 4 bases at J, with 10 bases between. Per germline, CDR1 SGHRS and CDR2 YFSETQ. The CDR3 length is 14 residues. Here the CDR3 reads CASSLGREGYGYTF. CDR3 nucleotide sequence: TGCGCCAGCAGCTTGGGCAGGGAGGGCTATGGCTACACCTTC.

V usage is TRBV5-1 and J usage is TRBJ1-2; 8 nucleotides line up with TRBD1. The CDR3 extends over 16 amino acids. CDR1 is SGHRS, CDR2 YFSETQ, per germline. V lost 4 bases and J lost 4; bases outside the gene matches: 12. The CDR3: CASSPAGPDRAYGYTF. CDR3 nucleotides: TGCGCCAGCAGCCCCGCGGGTCCGGACAGGGCCTATGGCTACACCTTC.

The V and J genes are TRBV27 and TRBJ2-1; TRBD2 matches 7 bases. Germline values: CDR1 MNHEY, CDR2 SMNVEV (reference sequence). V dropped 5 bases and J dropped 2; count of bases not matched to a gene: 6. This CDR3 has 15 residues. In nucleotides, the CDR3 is TGTGCCAGCAGTCTCTTCCGGGGGGCCTACAATGAGCAGTTCTTC. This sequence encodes CASSLFRGAYNEQFF.

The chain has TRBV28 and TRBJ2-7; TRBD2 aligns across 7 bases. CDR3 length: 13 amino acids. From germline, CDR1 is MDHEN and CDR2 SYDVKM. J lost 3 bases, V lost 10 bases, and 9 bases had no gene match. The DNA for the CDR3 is TGTGCCACCCGGGACTATAATGGCTACGAGCAGTACTTC. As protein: CATRDYNGYEQYF.

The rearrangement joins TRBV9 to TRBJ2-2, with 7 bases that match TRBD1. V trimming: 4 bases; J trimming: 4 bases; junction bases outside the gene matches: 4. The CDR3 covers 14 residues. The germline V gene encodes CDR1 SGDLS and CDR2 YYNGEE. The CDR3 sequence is CASSTRTGTGELFF. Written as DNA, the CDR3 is TGTGCCAGCAGCACCCGGACAGGCACCGGGGAGCTGTTTTTT.

The CDR3 loop reads CAWSGVGTSGSFNEQFF. In DNA form, the CDR3 reads TGTGCCTGGAGTGGGGTCGGGACTAGCGGGAGTTTTAATGAGCAGTTCTTC. The rearrangement links TRBV30 to TRBJ2-1, with 14 bases fitting TRBD2. V shed 1 base, J shed 7 bases, and the junction held 9 bases outside the gene matches. Germline loops: CDR1 GTSNPN, CDR2 SVGIG (reference sequence). The CDR3 totals 17 residues.

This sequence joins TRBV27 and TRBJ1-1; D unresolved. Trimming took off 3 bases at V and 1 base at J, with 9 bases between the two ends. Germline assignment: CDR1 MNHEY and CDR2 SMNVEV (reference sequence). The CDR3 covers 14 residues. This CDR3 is CASSLSLGNTEAFF. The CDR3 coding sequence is TGTGCCAGCAGTTTGTCTCTCGGGAACACTGAAGCTTTCTTT.

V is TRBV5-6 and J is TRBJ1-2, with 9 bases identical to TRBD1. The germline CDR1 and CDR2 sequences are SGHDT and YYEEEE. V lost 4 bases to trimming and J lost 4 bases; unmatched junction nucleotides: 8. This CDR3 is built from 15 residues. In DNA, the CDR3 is TGTGCCAGCAGCATGGGACAGGGAATTGTCTATGGCTACACCTTC. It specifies CASSMGQGIVYGYTF.

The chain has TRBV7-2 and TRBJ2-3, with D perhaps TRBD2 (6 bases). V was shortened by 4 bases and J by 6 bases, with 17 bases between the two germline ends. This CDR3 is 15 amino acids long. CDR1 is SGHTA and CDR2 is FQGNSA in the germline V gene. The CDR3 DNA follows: TGTGCCAGCAGCTCGGGACTTCCCTTAGGGGATACGCAGTATTTT. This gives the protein CASSSGLPLGDTQYF.

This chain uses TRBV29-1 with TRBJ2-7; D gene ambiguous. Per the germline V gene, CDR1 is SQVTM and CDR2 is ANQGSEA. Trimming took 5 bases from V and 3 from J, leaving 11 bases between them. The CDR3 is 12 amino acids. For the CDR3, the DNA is TGCAGCGTTACGAAGTCCGGCTACGAGCAGTACTTC. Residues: CSVTKSGYEQYF.

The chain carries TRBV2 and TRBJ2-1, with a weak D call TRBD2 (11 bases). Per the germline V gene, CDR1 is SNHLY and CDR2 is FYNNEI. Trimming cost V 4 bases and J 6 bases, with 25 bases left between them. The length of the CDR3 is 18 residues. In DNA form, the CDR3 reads TGTGCCAGCAGTGGACAGGGGGCAGTACTAGCGGGAGTCAATGAGCAGTTCTTC. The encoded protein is CASSGQGAVLAGVNEQFF.

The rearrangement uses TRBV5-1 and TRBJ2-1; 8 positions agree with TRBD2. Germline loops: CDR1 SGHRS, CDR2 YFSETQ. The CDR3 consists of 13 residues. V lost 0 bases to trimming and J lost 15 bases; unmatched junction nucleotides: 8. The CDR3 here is CASSLVGTSHRFF. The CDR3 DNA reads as TGCGCCAGCAGCTTGGTCGGGACTAGTCACCGGTTCTTC.

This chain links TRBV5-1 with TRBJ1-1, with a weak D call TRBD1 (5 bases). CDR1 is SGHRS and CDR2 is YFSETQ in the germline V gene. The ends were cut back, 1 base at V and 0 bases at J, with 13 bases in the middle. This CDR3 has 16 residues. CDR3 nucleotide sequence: TGCGCCAGCAGCTTGTCCGGAGGGGCGTTGAACACTGAAGCTTTCTTT. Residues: CASSLSGGALNTEAFF.

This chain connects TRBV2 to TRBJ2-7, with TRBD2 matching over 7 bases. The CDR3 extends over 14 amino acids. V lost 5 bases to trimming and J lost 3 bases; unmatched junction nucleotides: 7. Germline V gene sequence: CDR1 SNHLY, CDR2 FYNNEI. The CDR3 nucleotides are TGTGCCAGCAGTATCGAGGGCGGGAGCTACGAGCAGTACTTC. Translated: CASSIEGGSYEQYF.

The CDR3 DNA reads as TGTGCCATCACCGGGACTAGCGGGAGTGGCACCGGGGAGCTGTTTTTT. Its protein is CAITGTSGSGTGELFF. This chain connects TRBV10-3 to TRBJ2-2; TRBD2 matches 14 bases. The CDR3 extends over 16 amino acids. Germline CDR1 reads ENHRY; CDR2 reads SYGVKD. With V trimmed by 7 bases and J by 4 bases, 5 bases remained unmatched.

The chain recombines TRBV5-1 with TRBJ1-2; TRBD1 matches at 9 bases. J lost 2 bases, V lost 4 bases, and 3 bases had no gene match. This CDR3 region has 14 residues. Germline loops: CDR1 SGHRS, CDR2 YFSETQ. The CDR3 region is CASSGGQGNYGYTF. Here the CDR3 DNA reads TGCGCCAGCAGCGGCGGACAGGGGAACTATGGCTACACCTTC.

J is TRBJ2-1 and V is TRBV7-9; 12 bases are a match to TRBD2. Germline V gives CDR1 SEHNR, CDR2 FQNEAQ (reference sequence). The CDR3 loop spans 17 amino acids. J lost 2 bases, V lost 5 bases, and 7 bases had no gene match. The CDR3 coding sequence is TGTGCCAGCAGCCCCGGGACTAGCGGGTTTGCCTACAATGAGCAGTTCTTC. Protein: CASSPGTSGFAYNEQFF.

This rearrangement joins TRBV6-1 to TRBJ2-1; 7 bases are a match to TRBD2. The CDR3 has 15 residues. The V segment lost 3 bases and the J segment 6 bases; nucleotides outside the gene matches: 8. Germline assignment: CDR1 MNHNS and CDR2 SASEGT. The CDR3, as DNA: TGTGCCAGCAGTGAGAGCCCGGGCGGGAGCAATGAGCAGTTCTTC. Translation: CASSESPGGSNEQFF.

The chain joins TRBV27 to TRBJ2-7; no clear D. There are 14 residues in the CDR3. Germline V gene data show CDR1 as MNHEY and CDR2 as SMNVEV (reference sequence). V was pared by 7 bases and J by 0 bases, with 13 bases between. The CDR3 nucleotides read TGTGCCAGCACTCTCCTGCGGTCCTCCTACGAGCAGTACTTC. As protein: CASTLLRSSYEQYF.